A single sample is the source of the 14 T cell receptor beta chains below, sequenced in a study of shared clonotypes between healthy human individuals. TCRdb's table, derived via immunoSEQ multiplex PCR, lists solely in-frame clones and lacks some. Seen here are approximately 2,300,000 clones, 92% observed once, and the top ten hold 0.3% to 0.4%. The source material was naive CD4+ T cells from PBMCs. Subset here: CD45RA+ positively selected. These receptors all come from a man between 18 and 35 years old in good health. Some clones in this sample may be carry-over from other donors' samples.

Here the CDR3 reads CASSSSPGGDGYTF. The DNA for the CDR3 is TGTGCCAGCAGCTCCTCCCCAGGGGGCGATGGCTACACCTTC. The chain links TRBV5-7 to TRBJ1-2; 8 bases agree with TRBD1. TRBV5-7 is flagged as an ORF with uncertain function. The CDR3 totals 14 residues. With 3 bases clipped from V and 6 bases from J, the junction kept 7 bases outside the gene matches.

The V and J genes are TRBV6-5 and TRBJ2-7; D uncertain. The length of the CDR3 is 15 residues. The germline V gene encodes CDR1 MNHEY and CDR2 SVGAGI. Trimming left V 0 bases short and J 2 bases short, with 11 bases between. CDR3 in DNA: TGTGCCAGCAGTTACTCAGCCAAAGAAACCTACGAGCAGTACTTC. Translation gives CASSYSAKETYEQYF.

The sample holds one count of this clone. J is TRBJ2-1 and V is TRBV11-3; D is possibly TRBD2 (6 bases). CDR1 SGHNT and CDR2 YENEEA come from the germline V gene. Trimming took 1 base from V and 5 from J, leaving 12 bases between them. This CDR3 spans 15 amino acids. The CDR3 here is CASSLGVAADNEQFF. CDR3 DNA: TGTGCCAGCAGCTTAGGGGTAGCGGCCGACAATGAGCAGTTCTTC.

V gene TRBV5-1 combines with J gene TRBJ2-4, with TRBD1 identical over 7 bases. The CDR3 spans 15 residues. The germline CDR1 and CDR2 sequences are SGHRS and YFSETQ. The V segment lost 4 bases and the J segment 0 bases; nucleotides outside the gene matches: 4. The chain's CDR3 is CASSEGQLAKNIQYF. In DNA form, the CDR3 reads TGCGCCAGCAGCGAGGGACAGCTAGCCAAAAACATTCAGTACTTC.

The V gene is TRBV5-6, the J gene TRBJ2-1; 7 nucleotides line up with TRBD2. This CDR3 region has 17 residues. Germline loops: CDR1 SGHDT, CDR2 YYEEEE. V shed 2 bases, J shed 1 base, and the junction held 9 bases outside the gene matches. CDR3 amino acids: CASSLLGGSRSYNEQFF. CDR3 nucleotide sequence: TGTGCCAGCAGCTTACTAGGCGGGAGCCGTTCCTACAATGAGCAGTTCTTC.

The sample holds one count of this clone. The V and J genes are TRBV5-1 and TRBJ2-1, with TRBD1 identical over 9 bases. V lost 4 bases to trimming and J lost 8 bases; unmatched junction nucleotides: 13. The CDR3 has 16 amino acids. Looked up from germline, CDR1 is SGHRS and CDR2 is YFSETQ. The CDR3 is CASSPRTGDLGDEQFF. The CDR3 nucleotides are TGCGCCAGCAGCCCCAGGACAGGGGACCTTGGGGATGAGCAGTTCTTC.

The rearrangement links TRBV5-1 to TRBJ2-5; D may be TRBD2 (5 bases). The DNA end lines up better with TRBJ2-7; the J call may be wrong. Germline V gene lookup returns CDR1 SGHRS and CDR2 YFSETQ. CDR3 length equals 14 residues. CDR3 DNA sequence: TGCGCCAGCAGCTTGCATGGACTCGGCAGCGAGCAGTACTTC. As protein: CASSLHGLGSEQYF.

In its sample, this clone was seen a few times. In the same sample, other DNA sequences code for this CDR3. CDR3 in amino acids: CSAGNTDTQYF. The CDR3, as DNA: TGCAGTGCTGGGAACACAGATACGCAGTATTTT. The chain links TRBV20-1 to TRBJ2-3; D is uncertain. V lost 5 bases to trimming and J lost 2 bases, with 5 bases between them. The CDR3 has 11 amino acids. Germline V lookup: CDR1 DFQATT, CDR2 SNEGSKA (reference sequence).

CDR3 bases: TGTGCCAGCAGCCAAAGGGACACCATATATTTT. It translates to CASSQRDTIYF. This chain links TRBV6-6 with TRBJ1-3; no clear D. Trimming took 6 bases from V and 8 from J, leaving 8 bases between them. CDR3 size: 11 residues. CDR1 is MNHNY, CDR2 SVGAGI, per germline (reference sequence).

The chain recombines TRBV7-3 with TRBJ2-1; D is undetermined. The V gene lost 1 base and the J gene lost 6 bases, with 7 bases spanning the gap. Germline loops: CDR1 SGHTA, CDR2 FQGTGA. This CDR3 has 13 residues. CDR3 bases: TGTGCCAGCAGCTTAATATGGAGCAATGAGCAGTTCTTC. This translates into CASSLIWSNEQFF.

The chain recombines TRBV2 with TRBJ2-5; D remains ambiguous. The V gene's germline CDR1 is SNHLY and CDR2 FYNNEI. Trimming left V 7 bases short and J 2 bases short, with 11 bases between. This CDR3 has 13 amino acids. The CDR3 DNA follows: TGTGCCAGCAATTCTGACGAACAAGAGACCCAGTACTTC. Translating it yields CASNSDEQETQYF.

V and J are TRBV19 and TRBJ1-5, with D unresolved. The V and J ends lost 3 bases and 3 bases respectively, with 12 bases between them. The length of the CDR3 is 15 residues. Looked up from germline, CDR1 is LNHDA and CDR2 is SQIVND (reference sequence). The CDR3 DNA is TGTGCCAGTAGTATGGACCGAACATTCAATCAGCCCCAGCATTTT. Its translation is CASSMDRTFNQPQHF.

The chain employs TRBV11-2 and TRBJ2-2; D call uncertain. The CDR3 length is 11 residues. V was shortened by 5 bases and J by 8 bases, with 6 bases between the two germline ends. Germline CDR1 SGHAT, CDR2 FQNNGV. Here the CDR3 DNA reads TGTGCCAGCAGCCAATCGGGGGAGCTGTTTTTT. It is translated as CASSQSGELFF.

This chain links TRBV6-6 with TRBJ1-5; D unclear. V shed 6 bases and J shed 0 bases, with 9 bases lying between them. This CDR3 has 14 residues. Looked up from germline, CDR1 is MNHNY and CDR2 is SVGAGI (reference sequence). The CDR3 DNA follows: TGTGCCAGCAGGACCACAGTTAGCAATCAGCCCCAGCATTTT. Its protein is CASRTTVSNQPQHF.